The 28 T cell receptor beta chains below come from one sample, sequenced in a study of blood T cells in healthy people across ages. Together with a sample-barcoded 5' primer, a J-beta primer mix was included in a second PCR lasting about 6 to 11 cycles. Via MiXCR, TCRdb re-called the 5' RACE reads, giving one row per CDR3 protein. The sample contains about 1,500,000 distinct CDR3 sequences, roughly 27% of which appear only once. Input material: blood. The receptors here all came from a woman aged 25 to 45 in good health.

This clonotype occurred a few times. This rearrangement joins TRBV9 to TRBJ2-7, with a tentative D call TRBD2 (6 bases). V lost 0 bases to trimming and J lost 4 bases, with 20 bases between them. The CDR3 is 17 amino acids. Germline CDR1 reads SGDLS; CDR2 reads YYNGEE. CDR3 sequence: CASSVGGGDSLRYEQYF. In DNA form, the CDR3 reads TGTGCCAGCAGCGTAGGCGGCGGGGATTCATTAAGGTACGAGCAGTACTTC.

This clonotype was recorded once. A much larger clonotype is one base distant, so this may be a read error. The chain has TRBV20-1 and TRBJ2-1; TRBD1 is a possible D gene (5 bases). The CDR3 is made up of 15 amino acids. CDR1 is DFQATT, CDR2 SNEGSKA, per germline (reference sequence). The CDR3 sequence is CGARFQGFAYNEQFF. DNA for the CDR3: TGCGGTGCTAGGTTCCAGGGATTCGCTTACAATGAGCAGTTCTTC.

This clonotype was seen a handful of times. The gene calls are TRBV7-2 and TRBJ2-1; no clear D. Trimming removed 2 bases from V and 9 bases from J, with 11 bases in between. Germline values: CDR1 SGHTA, CDR2 FQGNSA. This CDR3 region has 13 residues. The DNA for the CDR3 is TGTGCCAGCAGCTTAACGGTCGGAAGTGAGCAGTTCTTC. This gives the protein CASSLTVGSEQFF.

The V gene is TRBV5-1, the J gene TRBJ1-1; the D is unclear. The CDR3 consists of 13 residues. V lost 2 bases to trimming and J lost 0 bases, with 5 bases between them. Germline V gives CDR1 SGHRS, CDR2 YFSETQ. The CDR3 region is CASSFNMNTEAFF. CDR3 DNA: TGCGCCAGCAGCTTTAATATGAACACTGAAGCTTTCTTT.

This clonotype was seen at least ten times. The chain has TRBV7-9 and TRBJ2-7; the D gene could be TRBD1 or TRBD2 (5 bases each). The CDR3 runs 13 residues. CDR1 and CDR2 from the germline V gene are SEHNR and FQNEAQ (reference sequence). The V end lost 6 bases, the J end lost 7 bases, and 16 bases lay between the germline ends. The CDR3 coding sequence is TGTGCCAGCAGTGGGACCTCCTCTCGGGAGCAGTACTTC. As protein: CASSGTSSREQYF.

This clonotype was counted a few times. This chain links TRBV29-1 with TRBJ1-1; 7 bases are a match to TRBD1. The CDR3 has 14 amino acids. Per germline, CDR1 SQVTM and CDR2 ANQGSEA. V trimming: 4 bases; J trimming: 1 base; junction bases outside the gene matches: 6. The CDR3: CSVGGDRGNTEAFF. The CDR3, as DNA: TGCAGCGTTGGTGGGGACAGAGGGAACACTGAAGCTTTCTTT.

V and J are TRBV2 and TRBJ2-7; D not certain. The germline V and J ends were trimmed by 5 bases and 6 bases, with 11 bases remaining between them. Germline-derived CDR1 and CDR2 are SNHLY and FYNNEI. CDR3 length equals 12 residues. CDR3: CASSSDTCEQYF. The CDR3 bases are TGTGCCAGCAGTTCCGACACGTGCGAGCAGTACTTC. Full variable domain (rest looked up from reference TRBV2 and TRBJ2-7): EPEVTQTPSHQVTQMGQEVILRCVPISNHLYFYWYRQILGQKVEFLVSFYNNEISEKSEIFDDQFSVERPDGSNFTLKIRSTKLEDSAMYFCASSSDTCEQYFGPGTRLTVT.

The table lists this clonotype with a few counts. The V gene is TRBV7-9, the J gene TRBJ2-3, with no clear D. The CDR3 is 15 amino acids. V shed 2 bases and J shed 5 bases, with 14 bases lying between them. Germline assignment: CDR1 SEHNR and CDR2 FQNEAQ (reference sequence). CDR3: CASSLTTSSGDTQYF. DNA for the CDR3: TGTGCCAGCAGCTTAACGACCTCTTCAGGAGATACGCAGTATTTT.

The chain uses TRBV12-3 or TRBV12-4 and TRBJ2-1; the D is unclear. V lost 0 bases and J lost 14, with 8 bases in between. The CDR3 loop spans 11 amino acids. CDR3 sequence: CASSLAQTKFF. Here the CDR3 DNA reads TGTGCCAGCAGTTTAGCCCAGACGAAGTTCTTC.

This clonotype was seen many times. Germline and junction disagree at one end, which may indicate a read error. The chain employs TRBV5-1 and TRBJ2-3, with D perhaps matching TRBD1 or TRBD2 (5 bases each). This CDR3 region has 13 residues. Germline lookup yields CDR1 SGHRS and CDR2 YFSETQ. Here the CDR3 DNA reads TGTGCCAGCAGTTTGGGACGGGGAGATACGCAGTATTTT. Translating gives CASSLGRGDTQYF.

The V call is TRBV9, the J call TRBJ2-7, with 10 bases lining up with TRBD1. Trimming at V came to 3 bases and at J to 3 bases, leaving 9 bases not matched to a gene. Germline CDR1 reads SGDLS; CDR2 reads YYNGEE. CDR3 length equals 16 residues. CDR3 DNA sequence: TGTGCCAGCAGCGCAACGGGGACAGGGGCCCACTACGAGCAGTACTTC. This gives the protein CASSATGTGAHYEQYF.

Many counts were recorded for this clonotype. This chain links TRBV29-1 with TRBJ2-1; 11 bases match TRBD2. The CDR3 has 16 residues. Germline trimming cut 4 bases from V and 5 bases from J; bases unmatched to any gene: 10. Looked up from germline, CDR1 is SQVTM and CDR2 is ANQGSEA. For the CDR3, the DNA is TGCAGCGTTGGCCCCTCTAGCGGGGGGCCTAACAATGAGCAGTTCTTC. Its translation is CSVGPSSGGPNNEQFF.

The V gene is TRBV25-1, the J gene TRBJ2-1; a possible D gene is TRBD2 (5 bases). The V end was cut by 2 bases, the J end by 7 bases, with 15 bases between. Germline CDR1 is MGHDK and CDR2 is SYGVNS. The CDR3 totals 15 residues. The CDR3 nucleotides are TGTGCCAGCAGTGAAACTGACTACAGTACGAATGAGCAGTTCTTC. Translating it yields CASSETDYSTNEQFF.

The gene calls are TRBV12-3 or TRBV12-4 and TRBJ2-3; D is possibly TRBD2 (5 bases). This CDR3 is built from 15 residues. Trimming removed 6 bases from V and 2 bases from J, with 15 bases in between. This chain's CDR3 is CASSKDGGYTDTQYF. CDR3 bases: TGTGCCAGCAGCAAGGACGGAGGATACACAGATACGCAGTATTTT.

This clonotype was seen more than once but under ten times. This chain links TRBV9 with TRBJ1-6, with 7 bases aligning to TRBD1. The CDR3 contains 14 residues. V dropped 3 bases and J dropped 6; count of bases not matched to a gene: 3. Per the germline V gene, CDR1 is SGDLS and CDR2 is YYNGEE. The DNA of the CDR3 is TGTGCCAGCAGCGGCCGACAGGGTAATTCACCCCTCCACTTT. Protein: CASSGRQGNSPLHF.

This clonotype has a count of ten or more. J is TRBJ1-5 and V is TRBV5-5, with D possibly TRBD1 on 5 matching bases. This CDR3 is built from 14 residues. CDR1 and CDR2 from the germline V gene are SGHKS and YYEKEE (reference sequence). V gave up 1 base and J gave up 4 bases, with 9 bases separating them. The CDR3 protein is CASSLPGPNQPQHF. The CDR3 DNA sequence: TGTGCCAGCAGCTTGCCAGGGCCAAATCAGCCCCAGCATTTT.

This clonotype was found many times. The CDR3 reads CASSSRDRQETQYF. DNA for the CDR3: TGTGCCAGCAGTTCCCGGGACAGACAAGAGACCCAGTACTTC. The chain links TRBV12-3 or TRBV12-4 to TRBJ2-5, with 7 bases identical to TRBD1. The ends lost 4 bases at V and 2 bases at J; junction bases unmatched: 4. CDR3 length equals 14 residues.

Notes on this clonotype: Germline is not matched at one junction end, which may reflect a read error. The J gene is TRBJ2-3, the V gene TRBV4-3; no clear D gene. This CDR3 is built from 13 residues. Germline loops: CDR1 LGHNA, CDR2 YSLEER. The CDR3 DNA reads as TGCGCCAGTAGCCAAGCAACGAGGGATACGCAGTATTTT. This encodes CASSQATRDTQYF.

This chain links TRBV12-3 or TRBV12-4 with TRBJ2-1; D may match TRBD1 or TRBD2 (5 bases each). Trimming took off 1 base at V and 15 bases at J, with 10 bases between the two ends. This CDR3 contains 11 residues. This CDR3 is CASSLGGDWFF. The CDR3 nucleotides read TGTGCCAGCAGTTTAGGAGGGGATTGGTTCTTC.

This clonotype was found many times. V usage is TRBV7-2 and J usage is TRBJ1-1; D is undetermined. Germline CDR1 SGHTA, CDR2 FQGNSA. V was shortened by 5 bases and J by 0 bases, with 7 bases between the two germline ends. The CDR3 is made up of 13 amino acids. The CDR3, as DNA: TGTGCCAGCAGCCTCTACATGAACACTGAAGCTTTCTTT. Translated, it gives CASSLYMNTEAFF.

The chain joins TRBV7-7 to TRBJ2-5, with D perhaps given as TRBD1 or TRBD2 (6 bases each). CDR3 size: 14 residues. The V and J ends lost 4 bases and 5 bases respectively, with 14 bases between them. In germline, CDR1 is SSHAT, CDR2 FNYEAQ (reference sequence). This CDR3 reads CASSSGVTRETQYF. CDR3 DNA: TGTGCCAGCAGCTCAGGGGTGACTAGGGAGACCCAGTACTTC.

This clonotype was counted a few times. V and J are TRBV9 and TRBJ2-5; 11 positions match TRBD2. This CDR3 contains 17 residues. V shed 4 bases and J 6 bases; nucleotides not matched to a gene: 14. Germline V lookup: CDR1 SGDLS, CDR2 YYNGEE. CDR3 coding DNA: TGTGCCAGCAGCCCTCTTGTTAGCGGGGGGGCCGCAAAGACCCAGTACTTC. Amino acids: CASSPLVSGGAAKTQYF.

This clonotype was recorded many times. CDR3 in DNA: TGTGCCAGCAGCTTTAGGACGGGGGCTAACTATGGCTACACCTTC. Its protein is CASSFRTGANYGYTF. This chain connects TRBV7-9 to TRBJ1-2, with D possibly being TRBD1 (5 bases). The germline V gene has CDR1 SEHNR and CDR2 FQNEAQ (reference sequence). The CDR3 covers 15 residues. Trimming took 3 bases from V and 0 from J, leaving 11 bases between them.

The J gene is TRBJ1-1, the V gene TRBV2; the match to TRBD1 covers 8 bases. From germline, CDR1 is SNHLY and CDR2 FYNNEI. Trimming took 4 bases from V and 8 from J; bases not matched to a gene: 9. The CDR3 covers 14 residues. DNA for the CDR3: TGTGCCAGCAGTGGGGACAGGCTTGCTAGGGAAGCTTTCTTT. This codes for CASSGDRLAREAFF.

This chain links TRBV18 with TRBJ1-4, with D perhaps matching TRBD1 (5 bases). This CDR3 spans 15 amino acids. Deletions cut 6 bases from V and 5 bases from J, with 16 bases between. Germline V gene sequence: CDR1 KGHSH, CDR2 LQKENI. As DNA, the CDR3 is TGTGCCAGCTCCACCACTACAGGTGGGAATGAAAAACTGTTTTTT. This sequence encodes CASSTTTGGNEKLFF.

This clonotype was counted at least ten times. V and J are TRBV18 and TRBJ1-1, with D perhaps matching TRBD1 (5 bases). V lost 8 bases and J lost 5, with 15 bases in between. Per the germline V gene, CDR1 is KGHSH and CDR2 is LQKENI. This CDR3 has 13 residues. The CDR3 loop reads CASSPGLGTEAFF. The CDR3, as DNA: TGTGCCAGCAGTCCAGGGTTGGGTACTGAAGCTTTCTTT.

The chain is built from TRBV28 and TRBJ2-3; weak D call: TRBD1 (6 bases). Per germline, CDR1 MDHEN and CDR2 SYDVKM. This CDR3 is built from 15 residues. V was pared by 6 bases and J by 5 bases, with 18 bases between. The chain's CDR3 is CASRPQGIRGDTQYF. The CDR3 DNA reads as TGTGCCAGCAGACCACAGGGTATTAGGGGAGATACGCAGTATTTT.

The chain joins TRBV3-1 to TRBJ2-4; D is unclear. V dropped 5 bases and J dropped 7 bases, with 12 bases sitting between them. CDR3 length equals 13 residues. Germline values: CDR1 LGHDT, CDR2 YNNKEL (reference sequence). The CDR3 is CASSLSGSNIQYF. The CDR3 bases are TGTGCCAGCAGCTTAAGTGGATCTAACATTCAGTACTTC.